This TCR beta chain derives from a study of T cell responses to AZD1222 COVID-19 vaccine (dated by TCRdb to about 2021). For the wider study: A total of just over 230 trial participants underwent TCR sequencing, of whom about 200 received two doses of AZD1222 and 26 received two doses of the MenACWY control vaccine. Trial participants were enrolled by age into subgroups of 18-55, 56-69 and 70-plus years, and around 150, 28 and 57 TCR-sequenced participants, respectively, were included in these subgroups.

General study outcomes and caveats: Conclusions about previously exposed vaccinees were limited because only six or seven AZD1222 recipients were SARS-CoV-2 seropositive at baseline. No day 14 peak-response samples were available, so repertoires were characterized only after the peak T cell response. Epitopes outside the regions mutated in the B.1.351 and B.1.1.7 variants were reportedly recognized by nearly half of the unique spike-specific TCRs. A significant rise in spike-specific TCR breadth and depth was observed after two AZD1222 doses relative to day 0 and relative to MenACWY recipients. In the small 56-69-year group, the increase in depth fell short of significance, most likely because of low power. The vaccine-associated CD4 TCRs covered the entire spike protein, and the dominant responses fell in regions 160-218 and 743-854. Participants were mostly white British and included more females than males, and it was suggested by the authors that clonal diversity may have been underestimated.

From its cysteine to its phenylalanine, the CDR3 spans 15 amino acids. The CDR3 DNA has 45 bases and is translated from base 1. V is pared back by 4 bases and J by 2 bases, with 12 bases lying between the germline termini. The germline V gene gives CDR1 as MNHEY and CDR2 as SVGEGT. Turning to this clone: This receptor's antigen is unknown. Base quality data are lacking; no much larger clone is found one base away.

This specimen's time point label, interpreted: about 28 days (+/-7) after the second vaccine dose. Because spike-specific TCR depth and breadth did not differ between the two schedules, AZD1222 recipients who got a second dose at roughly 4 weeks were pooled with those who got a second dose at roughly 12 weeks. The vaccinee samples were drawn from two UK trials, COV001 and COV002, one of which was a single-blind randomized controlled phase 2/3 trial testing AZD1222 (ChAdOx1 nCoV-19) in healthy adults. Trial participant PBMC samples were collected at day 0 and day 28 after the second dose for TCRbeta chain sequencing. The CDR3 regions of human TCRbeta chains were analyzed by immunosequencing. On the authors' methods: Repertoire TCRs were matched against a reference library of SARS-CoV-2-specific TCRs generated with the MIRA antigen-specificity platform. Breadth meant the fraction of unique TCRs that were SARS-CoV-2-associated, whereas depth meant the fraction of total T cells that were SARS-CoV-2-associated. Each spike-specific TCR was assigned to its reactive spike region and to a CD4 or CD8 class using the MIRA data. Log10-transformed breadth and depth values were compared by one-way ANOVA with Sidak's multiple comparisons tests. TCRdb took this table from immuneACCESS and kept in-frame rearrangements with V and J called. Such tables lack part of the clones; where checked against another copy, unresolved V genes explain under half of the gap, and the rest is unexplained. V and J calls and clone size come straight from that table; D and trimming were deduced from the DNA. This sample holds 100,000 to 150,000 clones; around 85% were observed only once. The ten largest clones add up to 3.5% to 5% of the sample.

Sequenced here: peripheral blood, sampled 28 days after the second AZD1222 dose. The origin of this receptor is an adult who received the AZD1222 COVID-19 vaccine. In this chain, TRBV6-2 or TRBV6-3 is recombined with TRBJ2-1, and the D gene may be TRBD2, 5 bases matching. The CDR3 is CASSFPLGTYNEQFF. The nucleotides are TGTGCCAGCAGTTTCCCACTCGGGACCTACAATGAGCAGTTCTTC.